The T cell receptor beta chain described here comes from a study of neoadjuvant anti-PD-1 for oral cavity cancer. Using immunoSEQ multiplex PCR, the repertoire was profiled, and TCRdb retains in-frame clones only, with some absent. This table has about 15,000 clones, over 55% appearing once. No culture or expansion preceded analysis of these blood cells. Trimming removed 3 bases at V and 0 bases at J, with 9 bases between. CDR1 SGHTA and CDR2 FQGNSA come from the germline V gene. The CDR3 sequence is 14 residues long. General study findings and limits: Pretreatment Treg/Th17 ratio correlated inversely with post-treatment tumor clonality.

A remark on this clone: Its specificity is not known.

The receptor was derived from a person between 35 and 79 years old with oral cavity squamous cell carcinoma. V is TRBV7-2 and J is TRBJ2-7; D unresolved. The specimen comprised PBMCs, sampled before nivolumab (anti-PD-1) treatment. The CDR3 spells CASSLTIISYEQYF. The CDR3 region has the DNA TGTGCCAGCAGCTTGACGATTATCTCCTACGAGCAGTACTTC.